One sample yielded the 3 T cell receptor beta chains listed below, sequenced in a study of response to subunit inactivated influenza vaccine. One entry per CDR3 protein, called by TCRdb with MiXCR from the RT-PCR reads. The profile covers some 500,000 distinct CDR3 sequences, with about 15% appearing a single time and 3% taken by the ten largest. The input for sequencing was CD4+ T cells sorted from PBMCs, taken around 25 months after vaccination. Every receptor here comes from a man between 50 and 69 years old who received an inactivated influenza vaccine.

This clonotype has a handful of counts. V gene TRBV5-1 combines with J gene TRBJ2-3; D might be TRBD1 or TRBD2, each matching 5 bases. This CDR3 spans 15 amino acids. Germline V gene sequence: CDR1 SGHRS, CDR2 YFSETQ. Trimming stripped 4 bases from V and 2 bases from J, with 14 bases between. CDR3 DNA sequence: TGCGCCAGCAGCCCTGGGACCGCCTTCACAGATACGCAGTATTTT. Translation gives CASSPGTAFTDTQYF.

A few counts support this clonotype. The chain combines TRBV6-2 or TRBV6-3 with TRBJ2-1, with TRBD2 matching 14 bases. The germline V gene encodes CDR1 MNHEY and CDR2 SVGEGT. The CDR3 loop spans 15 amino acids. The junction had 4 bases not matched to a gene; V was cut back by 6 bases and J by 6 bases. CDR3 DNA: TGTGCCAGCAGAGAGGGACTAGCGGGAGTCAATGAGCAGTTCTTC. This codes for CASREGLAGVNEQFF.

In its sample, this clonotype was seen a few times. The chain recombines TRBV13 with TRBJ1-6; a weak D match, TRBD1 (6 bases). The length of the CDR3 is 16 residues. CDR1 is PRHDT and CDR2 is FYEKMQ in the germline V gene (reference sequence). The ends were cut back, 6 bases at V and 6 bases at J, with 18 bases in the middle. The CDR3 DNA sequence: TGTGCCAGCAGATACTCCTCGGGGGCGGGTAATTCACCCCTCCACTTT. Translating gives CASRYSSGAGNSPLHF.